Given below is one TCR beta chain in context. These data belong to a study of T-cell memory formation after mild COVID-19. TCRalpha and TCRbeta libraries used 5'RACE with constant-segment primers and UMIs. Using its own MiXCR run on the 5' RACE reads, TCRdb lists one record per CDR3 protein. The profile covers roughly 340,000 distinct CDR3 sequences, with 20% to 25% appearing a single time and around a fifth taken by the ten largest. The receptor was derived from a man aged 18 to 29 who had mild COVID-19 (a few samples of this study predate the infection). Cell type and time point are not known. Sequencing input: PBMCs or a T cell subset sorted from them (not recorded which).

As DNA, the CDR3 is TGTGCTAGTGTCCTCGGCACCGGACACCTCGACAACGCCACTGAAGCTTTCTTT. It yields the protein CASVLGTGHLDNATEAFF. The chain combines TRBV12-5 with TRBJ1-1; possible D gene TRBD1, 5 bases. With 7 bases removed from V and 4 bases from J, the gap between germline ends came to 28 bases. The V gene's germline CDR1 is LGHNT and CDR2 FRNRAP. This CDR3 is 18 amino acids long.